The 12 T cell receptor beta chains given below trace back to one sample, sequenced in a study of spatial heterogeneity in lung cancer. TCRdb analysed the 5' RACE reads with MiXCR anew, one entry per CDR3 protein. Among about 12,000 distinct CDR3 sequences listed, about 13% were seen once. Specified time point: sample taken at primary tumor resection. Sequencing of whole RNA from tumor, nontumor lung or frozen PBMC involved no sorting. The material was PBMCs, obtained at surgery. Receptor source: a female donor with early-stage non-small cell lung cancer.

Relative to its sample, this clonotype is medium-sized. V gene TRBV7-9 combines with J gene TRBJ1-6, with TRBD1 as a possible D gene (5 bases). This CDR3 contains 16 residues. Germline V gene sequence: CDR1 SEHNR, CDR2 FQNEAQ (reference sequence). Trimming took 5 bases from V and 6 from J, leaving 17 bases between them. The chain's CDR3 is CASSPQEGSGNSPLHF. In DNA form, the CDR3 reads TGTGCCAGCAGCCCACAGGAGGGTTCCGGTAATTCACCCCTCCACTTT. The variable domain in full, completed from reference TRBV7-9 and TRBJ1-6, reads DTGVSQNPRHKITKRGQNVTFRCDPISEHNRLYWYRQTLGQGPEFLTYFQNEAQLEKSRLLSDRFSAERPKGSFSTLEIQRTEQGDSAMYLCASSPQEGSGNSPLHFGNGTRLTVT.

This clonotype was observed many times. The CDR3 loop reads CASSRGAIRSYEQYF. CDR3 nucleotide sequence: TGTGCCAGTAGTCGGGGGGCAATCCGCTCCTACGAGCAGTACTTC. V is TRBV19 and J is TRBJ2-7, with D maybe TRBD2 (7 bases). The CDR3 is made up of 15 amino acids. The V end lost 5 bases, the J end lost 0 bases, and 14 bases lay between the germline ends. From germline, CDR1 is LNHDA and CDR2 SQIVND (reference sequence). Filled out from reference TRBV19 and TRBJ2-7, the complete variable domain reads DGGITQSPKYLFRKEGQNVTLSCEQNLNHDAMYWYRQDPGQGLRLIYYSQIVNDFQKGDIAEGYSVSREKKESFPLTVTSAQKNPTAFYLCASSRGAIRSYEQYFGPGTRLTVT.

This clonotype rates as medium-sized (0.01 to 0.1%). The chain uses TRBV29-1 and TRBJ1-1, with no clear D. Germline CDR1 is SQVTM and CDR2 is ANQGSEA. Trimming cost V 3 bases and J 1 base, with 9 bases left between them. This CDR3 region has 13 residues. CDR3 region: CSVETGRNTEAFF. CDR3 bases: TGCAGCGTTGAGACCGGGAGGAACACTGAAGCTTTCTTT.

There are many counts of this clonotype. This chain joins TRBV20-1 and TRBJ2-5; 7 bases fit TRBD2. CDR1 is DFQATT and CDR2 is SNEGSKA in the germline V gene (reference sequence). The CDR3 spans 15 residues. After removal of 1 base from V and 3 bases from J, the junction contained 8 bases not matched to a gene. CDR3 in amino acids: CSARGYAGEEETQYF. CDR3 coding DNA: TGCAGTGCTAGAGGTTACGCGGGGGAGGAAGAGACCCAGTACTTC.

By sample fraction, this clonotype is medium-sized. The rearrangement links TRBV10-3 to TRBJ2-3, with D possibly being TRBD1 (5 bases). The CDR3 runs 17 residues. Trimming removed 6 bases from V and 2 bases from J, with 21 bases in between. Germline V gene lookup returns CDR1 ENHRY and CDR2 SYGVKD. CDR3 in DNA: TGTGCCATCAGGCCCCAGGGTGGTGGAATACTCACAGATACGCAGTATTTT. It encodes CAIRPQGGGILTDTQYF.

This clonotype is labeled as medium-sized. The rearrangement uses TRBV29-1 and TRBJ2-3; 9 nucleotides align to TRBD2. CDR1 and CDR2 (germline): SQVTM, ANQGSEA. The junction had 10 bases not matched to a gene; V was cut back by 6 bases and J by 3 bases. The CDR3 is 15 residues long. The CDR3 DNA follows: TGCAGCGTGTCATTAGCGGGAGAATTGACAGATACGCAGTATTTT. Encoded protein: CSVSLAGELTDTQYF.

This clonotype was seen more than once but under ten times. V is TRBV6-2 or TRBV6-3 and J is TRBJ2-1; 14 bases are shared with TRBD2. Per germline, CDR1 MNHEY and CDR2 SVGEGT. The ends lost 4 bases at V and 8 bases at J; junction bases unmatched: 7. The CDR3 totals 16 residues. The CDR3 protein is CASSSRLAGGPDEQFF. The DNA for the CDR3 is TGTGCCAGCAGTTCCCGACTAGCGGGGGGGCCCGATGAGCAGTTCTTC.

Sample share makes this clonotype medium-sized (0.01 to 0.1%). The CDR3 protein is CSVEDDRAYEQYF. For the CDR3, the DNA is TGCAGCGTTGAAGACGACAGGGCCTACGAGCAGTACTTC. The chain joins TRBV29-1 to TRBJ2-7, with 7 bases aligning to TRBD1. This CDR3 spans 13 amino acids. V dropped 0 bases and J dropped 2; count of bases not matched to a gene: 1. Germline CDR1 is SQVTM and CDR2 is ANQGSEA.

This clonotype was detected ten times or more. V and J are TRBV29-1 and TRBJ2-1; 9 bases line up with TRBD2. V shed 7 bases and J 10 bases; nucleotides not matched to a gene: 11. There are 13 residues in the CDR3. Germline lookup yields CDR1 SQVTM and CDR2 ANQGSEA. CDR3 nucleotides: TGCAGCGCAAGACTAGCGGAGGGGGGAGAGCAGTTCTTC. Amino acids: CSARLAEGGEQFF.

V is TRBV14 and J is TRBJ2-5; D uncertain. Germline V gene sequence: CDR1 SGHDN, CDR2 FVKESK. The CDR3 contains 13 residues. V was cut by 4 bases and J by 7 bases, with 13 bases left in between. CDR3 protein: CASSPGVAATQYF. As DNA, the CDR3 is TGTGCCAGCAGCCCAGGAGTAGCAGCGACCCAGTACTTC.

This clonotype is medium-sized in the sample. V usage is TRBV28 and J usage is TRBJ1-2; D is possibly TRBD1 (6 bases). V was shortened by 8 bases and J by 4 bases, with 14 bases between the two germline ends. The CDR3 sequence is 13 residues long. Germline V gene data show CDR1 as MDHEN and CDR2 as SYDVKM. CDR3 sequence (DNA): TGTGCCAGCGGAACCACAGGGACCTATGGCTACACCTTC. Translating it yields CASGTTGTYGYTF.

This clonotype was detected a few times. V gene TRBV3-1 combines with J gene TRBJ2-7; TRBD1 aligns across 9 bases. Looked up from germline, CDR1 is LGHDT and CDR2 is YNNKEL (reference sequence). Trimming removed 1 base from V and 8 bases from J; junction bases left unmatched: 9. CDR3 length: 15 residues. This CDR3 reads CASSQVAGQGSQQYF. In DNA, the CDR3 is TGTGCCAGCAGCCAAGTGGCGGGACAGGGATCCCAGCAGTACTTC.